The present entry profiles one T cell receptor beta chain with its context. As for treatment: oral pan-JAK inhibitor, 5-10 mg twice daily. The sample is drawn from a study of CD8+ T cells in alopecia areata. As for the study in general: Tofacitinib administration to treated patients was oral, at 5 to 10 mg twice daily. Tofacitinib ran 6 to 18 months, followed by 6 months off drug.

V lost 5 bases, J lost 0 bases, and 12 bases lay in between. The CDR3 consists of 15 residues. Per germline, CDR1 MNHEY and CDR2 SVGAGI. Extracted RNA was reverse transcribed into cDNA, the sequencing template. Profiled with immunoSEQ multiplex PCR; TCRdb holds only in-frame clones, not every one. The table has roughly 180,000 clones, roughly three fifths seen once. The chain combines TRBV6-5 with TRBJ2-3, with D possibly TRBD2 on 6 matching bases. The source of this sequence is a human donor with alopecia areata. Sequenced here: CD4+ T cells sorted from blood, sampled at week 4, from a patient treated with tofacitinib. CDR3 DNA sequence: TGTGCCAGCAGTCGGGGACTGACTAGCACAGATACGCAGTATTTT. As protein: CASSRGLTSTDTQYF.